These 27 T cell receptor beta chains share one sample of origin, sequenced in a study of cytomegalovirus exposure and HLA in healthy donors (dated by TCRdb to about 2017). Library creation used the immunoSEQ multiplex PCR assay. A mixture of 60 forward primers for TCR Vbeta segments and 13 reverse primers for TCR Jbeta segments was used in the multiplex PCR. Entries here come from immuneACCESS through TCRdb and include only in-frame sequences with V and J called. Some clones fail to appear in such tables; in the studies checked, an unresolved V gene covers under half of the shortfall, and the cause of the remainder is unknown. The sample table contains around 100,000 clones; only one count was recorded for less than 75% of them. 2.1% of the sample is taken by the ten largest. The sequenced sample consisted of PBMCs. The receptors here all came from a man aged 25-45 years in good health and CMV-seronegative.

The V call is TRBV4-1, the J call TRBJ2-5; D may be TRBD1 (6 bases). The CDR3 runs 17 residues. The germline CDR1 and CDR2 sequences are MGHRA and YSYEKL. V was clipped by 0 bases and J by 4 bases, with 18 bases between them. CDR3 nucleotides: TGCGCCAGCAGCCAAGACATTTCTGTGGGACATTCAGAGACCCAGTACTTC. Protein product: CASSQDISVGHSETQYF.

The chain links TRBV7-9 to TRBJ1-2, with 8 bases fitting TRBD1. V was pared by 2 bases and J by 5 bases, with 4 bases of the junction left unmatched. CDR1 is SEHNR, CDR2 FQNEAQ, per germline (reference sequence). This CDR3 is built from 14 residues. CDR3 residues: CASSLQGAGYGYTF. In DNA form, the CDR3 reads TGTGCCAGCAGCTTACAGGGGGCGGGGTATGGCTACACCTTC.

The chain carries TRBV30 and TRBJ1-1; D is perhaps TRBD1 (5 bases). There are 16 residues in the CDR3. The ends were cut back, 0 bases at V and 0 bases at J, with 14 bases in the middle. The germline V gene has CDR1 GTSNPN and CDR2 SVGIG (reference sequence). In DNA, the CDR3 is TGTGCCTGGAGTGTACGGGGAGGGGTCGTGAACACTGAAGCTTTCTTT. Translation gives CAWSVRGGVVNTEAFF.

This clone was counted a few times. J is TRBJ1-5 and V is TRBV10-3; 10 nucleotides match TRBD1. CDR1 is ENHRY and CDR2 is SYGVKD in the germline V gene. The V segment lost 4 bases and the J segment 2 bases; nucleotides outside the gene matches: 5. The CDR3 covers 16 residues. CDR3 region: CAISVGDRGRNQPQHF. For the CDR3, the DNA is TGTGCCATCAGTGTCGGGGACAGGGGACGCAATCAGCCCCAGCATTTT.

The chain links TRBV27 to TRBJ2-7, with 7 bases that match TRBD1. The V segment lost 2 bases and the J segment 2 bases; nucleotides outside the gene matches: 3. There are 14 residues in the CDR3. Per the germline V gene, CDR1 is MNHEY and CDR2 is SMNVEV (reference sequence). CDR3 in DNA: TGTGCCAGCAGTTTAGGGCAGGGGGCCTACGAGCAGTACTTC. It is translated as CASSLGQGAYEQYF.

A few counts support this clone. The same CDR3 can be traced to other DNA sequences in this sample. This chain connects TRBV4-1 to TRBJ2-7; perhaps TRBD1 as D (6 bases). CDR1 MGHRA and CDR2 YSYEKL come from the germline V gene. The CDR3 loop spans 13 amino acids. V lost 3 bases, J lost 3 bases, and 9 bases lay in between. The CDR3 bases are TGCGCCAGCAGCCAGGGGGCTAACTACGAGCAGTACTTC. It is translated as CASSQGANYEQYF.

The V and J genes are TRBV2 and TRBJ2-6, with TRBD2 matching over 8 bases. CDR3 size: 16 residues. The germline gives CDR1 SNHLY, CDR2 FYNNEI. The V segment lost 5 bases and the J segment 4 bases; nucleotides outside the gene matches: 7. This chain's CDR3 is CASSPRGGSGANVLTF. CDR3 DNA sequence: TGTGCCAGCAGTCCACGGGGGGGGAGCGGGGCCAACGTCCTGACTTTC. The variable domain in full, with the rest retrieved from reference TRBV2 and TRBJ2-6, is EPEVTQTPSHQVTQMGQEVILRCVPISNHLYFYWYRQILGQKVEFLVSFYNNEISEKSEIFDDQFSVERPDGSNFTLKIRSTKLEDSAMYFCASSPRGGSGANVLTFGAGSRLTVL.

The chain employs TRBV12-5 and TRBJ1-4; 7 bases agree with TRBD1. Losses at the gene ends were 2 bases for V and 5 bases for J; bases not matched to a gene: 8. CDR3 length: 16 residues. From germline, CDR1 is LGHNT and CDR2 FRNRAP. The CDR3 protein is CASGLLLTGTNEKLFF. CDR3 nucleotides: TGTGCTAGTGGTTTGCTCCTGACAGGGACGAATGAAAAACTGTTTTTT.

The chain has TRBV19 and TRBJ1-1; D is possibly TRBD1 (5 bases). Deletions cut 4 bases from V and 1 base from J, with 16 bases between. The CDR3 length is 16 residues. CDR1 is LNHDA and CDR2 is SQIVND in the germline V gene (reference sequence). The CDR3 sequence is CASSRGGKGQNTEAFF. The DNA of the CDR3 is TGTGCCAGTAGTAGGGGGGGTAAAGGGCAGAACACTGAAGCTTTCTTT. The full variable domain, in which reference TRBV19 and TRBJ1-1 provide the parts outside the CDR3, is DGGITQSPKYLFRKEGQNVTLSCEQNLNHDAMYWYRQDPGQGLRLIYYSQIVNDFQKGDIAEGYSVSREKKESFPLTVTSAQKNPTAFYLCASSRGGKGQNTEAFFGQGTRLTVV.

The chain employs TRBV5-6 and TRBJ2-7, with D possibly matching TRBD2 (6 bases). The CDR3 is 13 amino acids. The germline CDR1 and CDR2 sequences are SGHDT and YYEEEE. V shed 4 bases and J shed 3 bases, with 11 bases lying between them. CDR3 loop: CASSRDFDYEQYF. CDR3 in DNA: TGTGCCAGCAGCCGGGACTTTGACTACGAGCAGTACTTC.

The genes are TRBV13 and TRBJ2-5; 10 bases match TRBD1. Judging by the DNA end, TRBJ2-7 fits better; the J call may be wrong. There are 14 residues in the CDR3. The germline V gene has CDR1 PRHDT and CDR2 FYEKMQ (reference sequence). The CDR3: CASSLGGQGNEQYF. In nucleotides, the CDR3 is TGTGCCAGCAGCTTAGGGGGACAGGGGAACGAGCAGTACTTC.

This chain connects TRBV27 to TRBJ2-2, with D perhaps matching TRBD2 (5 bases). CDR1 is MNHEY and CDR2 is SMNVEV in the germline V gene (reference sequence). Trimming shortened V by 7 bases and J by 7 bases, and 19 bases separated the two germline ends. The CDR3 is made up of 15 amino acids. CDR3 residues: CASTPLGGLNGELFF. The CDR3 DNA reads as TGTGCCAGCACCCCGCTAGGCGGGCTTAACGGGGAGCTGTTTTTT.

The chain carries TRBV18 and TRBJ1-5; no clear D gene. Trimming left V 0 bases short and J 6 bases short, with 3 bases between. The germline gives CDR1 KGHSH, CDR2 LQKENI. This CDR3 region has 12 residues. The CDR3 reads CASSPPGQPQHF. CDR3 sequence (DNA): TGTGCCAGCTCACCACCCGGTCAGCCCCAGCATTTT.

The V call is TRBV27, the J call TRBJ2-1, with TRBD2 identical over 7 bases. Trimming removed 4 bases from V and 9 bases from J; junction bases left unmatched: 12. CDR1 MNHEY and CDR2 SMNVEV come from the germline V gene (reference sequence). This CDR3 has 15 residues. Written as DNA, the CDR3 is TGTGCCAGCAGTTATGCGGGGGTCCCAATAGGTGAGCAGTTCTTC. This codes for CASSYAGVPIGEQFF.

The V and J genes are TRBV28 and TRBJ2-7; 10 nucleotides agree with TRBD1. The V gene's germline CDR1 is MDHEN and CDR2 SYDVKM. The CDR3 covers 14 residues. Unmatched junction bases numbered 8, after V lost 5 bases and J lost 7 bases. This CDR3 is CASSPGQGVGEQYF. The CDR3 DNA follows: TGTGCCAGCAGTCCAGGACAGGGGGTAGGGGAGCAGTACTTC.

Only a few counts were recorded for this clone. The chain joins TRBV19 to TRBJ2-7, with 13 bases aligning to TRBD2. After removal of 8 bases from V and 4 bases from J, the junction contained 8 bases not matched to a gene. CDR1 is LNHDA and CDR2 is SQIVND in the germline V gene (reference sequence). The CDR3 covers 15 residues. As DNA, the CDR3 is TGTGCCAGTGGCCCACTAGCGGGGGGGCCGTACGAGCAGTACTTC. Translating gives CASGPLAGGPYEQYF.

V is TRBV11-2 and J is TRBJ2-1; 16 bases align to TRBD2. V was pared by 0 bases and J by 7 bases, with 6 bases of the junction left unmatched. CDR3 length: 18 amino acids. CDR1 and CDR2 (germline): SGHAT, FQNNGV. The CDR3 sequence is CASSLEGLAGGPRNEQFF. CDR3 coding DNA: TGTGCCAGCAGCTTAGAGGGACTAGCGGGAGGGCCTCGGAATGAGCAGTTCTTC.

This clone occurred once. This rearrangement joins TRBV5-1 to TRBJ2-1, with 7 positions matching TRBD1. CDR3 length: 16 residues. The germline V gene encodes CDR1 SGHRS and CDR2 YFSETQ. V shed 3 bases, J shed 10 bases, and the junction held 16 bases outside the gene matches. The CDR3 sequence: CASSSADRDLGQEQFF. For the CDR3, the DNA is TGCGCCAGCAGCTCGGCCGACAGGGACCTAGGCCAGGAGCAGTTCTTC.

In its sample, this clone was seen once. V usage is TRBV7-9 and J usage is TRBJ2-1; TRBD2 might be the D (6 bases). The V gene's germline CDR1 is SEHNR and CDR2 FQNEAQ (reference sequence). V was clipped by 5 bases and J by 0 bases, with 11 bases between them. The CDR3 loop spans 15 amino acids. The CDR3 protein is CASSPIADSYNEQFF. The CDR3 region has the DNA TGTGCCAGCAGCCCGATAGCGGACTCCTACAATGAGCAGTTCTTC.

Only one count was recorded for this clone. The chain combines TRBV6-4 with TRBJ2-6, with 8 bases matching TRBD1. Germline CDR1 reads MRHNA; CDR2 reads SNTAGT. The junction had 6 bases not matched to a gene; V was cut back by 6 bases and J by 2 bases. CDR3 size: 16 residues. The chain's CDR3 is CASSGTGHTGANVLTF. The CDR3 region has the DNA TGTGCCAGCAGCGGGACAGGACATACTGGGGCCAACGTCCTGACTTTC.

This clone was observed a handful of times. The chain links TRBV2 to TRBJ2-1; TRBD1 is a possible D gene (5 bases). CDR3 size: 12 residues. V was clipped by 5 bases and J by 7 bases, with 9 bases between them. Germline CDR1 SNHLY, CDR2 FYNNEI. The CDR3 reads CASSLQGNEQFF. The CDR3 region has the DNA TGTGCCAGCAGTCTGCAGGGAAATGAGCAGTTCTTC.

V is TRBV6-5 and J is TRBJ1-4; the match to TRBD1 covers 7 bases. V shed 0 bases, J shed 6 bases, and the junction held 4 bases outside the gene matches. From germline, CDR1 is MNHEY and CDR2 SVGAGI. The CDR3 sequence is 15 residues long. CDR3 nucleotides: TGTGCCAGCAGTTACTCGGGGACAGCCGATGAAAAACTGTTTTTT. It is translated as CASSYSGTADEKLFF.

This rearrangement joins TRBV4-3 to TRBJ1-2; D might be TRBD1 (6 bases). The CDR3 extends over 16 amino acids. Germline V CDR1 and CDR2: LGHNA, YSLEER. Deletions cut 0 bases from V and 6 bases from J, with 17 bases between. CDR3 residues: CASSQELGAKIHGYTF. CDR3 coding DNA: TGCGCCAGCAGCCAAGAGCTGGGGGCGAAGATCCATGGCTACACCTTC.

This clone has just a few counts. The chain carries TRBV4-1 and TRBJ2-1; 12 bases align to TRBD2. CDR1 and CDR2 from the germline V gene are MGHRA and YSYEKL. V gave up 6 bases and J gave up 5 bases; unmatched junction bases: 2. There are 14 residues in the CDR3. The CDR3 protein is CASRGTSGHNEQFF. For the CDR3, the DNA is TGCGCCAGCAGAGGGACTAGCGGGCACAATGAGCAGTTCTTC.

This chain uses TRBV30 with TRBJ1-6; D may be TRBD1 (6 bases). From germline, CDR1 is GTSNPN and CDR2 SVGIG (reference sequence). The CDR3 has 13 residues. The V end was cut by 2 bases, the J end by 7 bases, with 9 bases between. Here the CDR3 reads CAWSPQGNSPLHF. The CDR3 DNA follows: TGTGCCTGGAGTCCCCAGGGGAATTCACCCCTCCACTTT.

Only a few counts were recorded for this clone. The chain carries TRBV7-9 and TRBJ1-3; D not resolved. CDR1 and CDR2 from the germline V gene are SEHNR and FQNEAQ (reference sequence). Trimming stripped 1 base from V and 8 bases from J, with 9 bases between. There are 13 residues in the CDR3. This CDR3 is CASSLVNFHTIYF. The CDR3 DNA reads as TGTGCCAGCAGCTTAGTCAATTTTCACACCATATATTTT.

This clone was counted only a few times. J is TRBJ1-2 and V is TRBV14, with D unresolved. The CDR3 has 13 residues. Germline V gene lookup returns CDR1 SGHDN and CDR2 FVKESK. V was cut by 6 bases and J by 8 bases, with 16 bases left in between. The CDR3 region is CASRQSGGSGYTF. CDR3 sequence (DNA): TGTGCCAGCAGGCAATCAGGAGGAAGCGGCTACACCTTC.